Listed below are T cell receptor beta chains from one sample, sequenced in a study of blood T cell repertoires in COVID-19. The repertoire was sequenced with immunoSEQ multiplex PCR; TCRdb's copy has only in-frame clones and lacks some. Of tens of thousands of clones detected, about 90% appear once; the ten largest clones hold around 32%. The material sequenced was peripheral blood. The receptor set was obtained from a man between 70 and 80 years old with active COVID-19. CDR3s include the opening cysteine and the closing phenylalanine or tryptophan. The D gene is left open where the match is weak.

V gene	D gene	J gene	CDR3 protein	CDR3 DNA
TRBV7-2	NA	TRBJ1-5	CASSLDRGNQPQHF	TGTGCCAGCAGCTTAGACAGGGGCAATCAGCCCCAGCATTTT
TRBV6-5	TRBD1	TRBJ1-4	CASGDREFAKLFF	TGTGCCAGCGGGGACAGGGAGTTTGCAAAACTGTTTTTT
TRBV19	TRBD1	TRBJ1-5	CASKGQGNSNQPQHF	TGTGCCAGTAAGGGACAGGGGAACAGCAATCAGCCCCAGCATTTT
TRBV5-1	NA	TRBJ1-2	CASSLDRANYGYTF	TGCGCCAGCAGCTTGGACAGAGCTAACTATGGCTACACCTTC
TRBV27	TRBD1	TRBJ1-2	CASSFQQGAEGYTF	TGTGCCAGCAGTTTCCAACAGGGGGCTGAGGGCTACACCTTC
TRBV28	NA	TRBJ1-5	CASSLFSSNQPQHF	TGTGCCAGCAGTTTATTCAGTAGCAATCAGCCCCAGCATTTT
TRBV21-1	NA	TRBJ2-3	CASSRIKGFSTDTQYF	TGTGCCAGCAGCAGAATCAAGGGGTTTAGCACAGATACGCAGTATTTT
TRBV11-3	TRBD1	TRBJ2-2	CASSRTGGSYFNPGELFF	TGTGCCAGCAGCAGGACAGGGGGGAGCTATTTCAACCCCGGGGAGCTGTTTTTT
TRBV18	TRBD2	TRBJ2-2	CASSPGGADTGELFF	TGTGCCAGCTCACCCGGGGGGGCCGACACCGGGGAGCTGTTTTTT
TRBV19	NA	TRBJ2-7	CASTLSGAGEQYF	TGTGCCAGTACCCTTTCGGGAGCTGGCGAGCAGTACTTC
TRBV19	TRBD2	TRBJ2-1	CASSGLAGTNEQFF	TGTGCCAGCTCGGGCCTAGCGGGAACTAATGAGCAGTTCTTC